The 5 T cell receptor beta chains below come from one sample, sequenced in a study of blood T cells in healthy people across ages (dated by TCRdb to 2015 to 2017). The library was obtained by 5' RACE. The sample was run on an Illumina HiSeq 2500. A second PCR of about 6 to 12 cycles was performed with a sample-barcoded 5' primer and a J-beta primer mix. TCRdb trimmed the raw reads at Q25, called clones with MiXCR and kept productive beta chains. Records with the same CDR3 protein are collapsed into one entry carrying the most frequent genes and DNA. Recorded for this sample are 850,000 to 1,000,000 distinct CDR3 sequences; 51% of them occurred a single time. The top ten hold about 22% of the sample. Specimen: blood. These receptors were obtained from a woman in her sixties in good health.

The chain couples TRBV20-1 to TRBJ2-7, with 10 bases aligning to TRBD2. Germline CDR1 is DFQATT and CDR2 is SNEGSKA (reference sequence). CDR3 size: 15 residues. V gave up 6 bases and J gave up 3 bases; unmatched junction bases: 11. This CDR3 is CSAPFVGTSVYEQYF. CDR3 nucleotides: TGCAGTGCCCCCTTCGTGGGGACTAGCGTCTACGAGCAGTACTTC.

With regard to this clonotype: A read error may produce the germline difference seen at one junction end. The rearrangement uses TRBV12-3 or TRBV12-4 and TRBJ2-7; the D gene is possibly TRBD1 (5 bases). CDR3 length: 14 amino acids. The CDR3 sequence is CASSDSLSSYGQYF. The CDR3 DNA is TGTGCCAGCAGCGACAGCTTAAGCTCCTACGGGCAGTACTTC.

The CDR3 DNA reads TGTGCCATTGGAGGGACTTCGACAGGTACCACGTATGGCTACACCTTC. Its protein product is CAIGGTSTGTTYGYTF. The chain carries TRBV10-3 and TRBJ1-2; D is possibly TRBD1 (6 bases). Germline V lookup: CDR1 ENHRY, CDR2 SYGVKD. V was trimmed by 9 bases and J by 5 bases, leaving 25 bases between them. This CDR3 region has 16 residues.

The V call is TRBV27, the J call TRBJ2-3; 9 bases are shared with TRBD2. Germline lookup yields CDR1 MNHEY and CDR2 SMNVEV (reference sequence). J gave up 0 bases and V 5 bases, and 6 bases lay outside the gene matches. The CDR3 consists of 16 residues. Here the CDR3 reads CASSDWTSASTDTQYF. The CDR3, as DNA: TGTGCCAGCAGTGACTGGACTAGCGCTAGCACAGATACGCAGTATTTT.

The V gene is TRBV29-1, the J gene TRBJ2-3; TRBD2 matches 11 bases. V lost 0 bases to trimming and J lost 8 bases; unmatched junction nucleotides: 4. The CDR3 loop spans 14 amino acids. Germline V gene sequence: CDR1 SQVTM, CDR2 ANQGSEA. DNA for the CDR3: TGCAGCGTTGAAGAACTAGCGGGAGCTAGTACGCAGTATTTT. Residues: CSVEELAGASTQYF.